This T cell receptor (beta chain) appears in the sequencing data of a study of blood T cell repertoires in COVID-19. Overall study context: The samples span acute and convalescent COVID-19 from the United States, Italy and Spain. T cells, B-cell-depleted T cells, or PBMCs provided the cDNA or gDNA that served as material.

Germline CDR1 reads MRHNA; CDR2 reads SNTAGT. This CDR3 is built from 15 residues. Germline trimming cut 6 bases from V and 1 base from J; bases unmatched to any gene: 6. Under the authors' procedure: How many nucleated cells were present was estimated from reference gene primer amplification. Some clones are missing from TCRdb's copy, which holds only in-frame ones; the method was immunoSEQ multiplex PCR. V and J calls and clone size are those listed in that table; D and trimming were worked out from the DNA. The sample has tens of thousands of clones, around 83% seen once. Sequenced material: peripheral blood. The TCR sequence derives from a man between 45 and 60 years old with active COVID-19. The rearrangement joins TRBV6-4 to TRBJ2-3; 8 nucleotides match TRBD1. CDR3 loop: CASSETGDGTDTQYF. In DNA form, the CDR3 reads TGTGCCAGCAGCGAGACAGGGGACGGCACAGATACGCAGTATTTT.